This TCR beta chain appears in the sequencing data of a study of T cell responses to AZD1222 COVID-19 vaccine. Turning to this clone: What it binds is unknown.

Libraries were prepared by immunoSEQ multiplex PCR; TCRdb keeps only in-frame clonotypes and omits some of them. The sample holds roughly 85,000 clones, about nine tenths seen once. V dropped 0 bases and J dropped 8 bases, with 7 bases sitting between them. The CDR3 contains 12 residues. The germline CDR1 and CDR2 sequences are LNHDA and SQIVND (reference sequence). The study, taken as a whole, reports: Females outnumbered males among donors, who were mostly white British; clonal diversity was possibly underestimated. The study sampled repertoires only after the peak T cell response.

The TCR originated in an adult in good health. The sequenced sample was peripheral blood, obtained on day 0 of AZD1222 vaccination. V and J are TRBV19 and TRBJ1-2; D call uncertain. The CDR3 DNA follows: TGTGCCAGTAGTATAGAGCAGAGGGGCTACACCTTC. Translated, it gives CASSIEQRGYTF.